The table lists the clone carrying this T cell receptor (beta chain) with many counts. Its antigen is still unknown. TCRdb re-called the 5' RACE reads through MiXCR, storing one row per CDR3 protein. The sample holds around 13,000 distinct CDR3 sequences, 16% seen once. These data come from a study of T-cell memory formation after mild COVID-19. Study summary: TCR clustering was largely donor specific.

Study findings and constraints: Pre-infection memory showed some responding clones, and this suggested that cross-reactive memory joined. For contracting clones, CD4+ ones sat mainly in CM and EM, CD8+ in EMRA.

The specimen sequenced was PBMCs or a T cell subset sorted from them (not recorded which). This receptor was taken from a man between 18 and 35 years old who had mild COVID-19 (a few samples of this study predate the infection). Cell type and time point are not known.

CDR3 nucleotides: TGTGCCAGTAGTATGGTAGGGGATCCCAATACGAATGAGCAGTTCTTC. It encodes CASSMVGDPNTNEQFF. The rearrangement links TRBV19 to TRBJ2-1; a weak D match, TRBD1 (5 bases). The CDR3 extends over 16 amino acids. V lost 3 bases to trimming and J lost 7 bases, with 19 bases between them. From germline, CDR1 is LNHDA and CDR2 SQIVND (reference sequence).